The 15 T cell receptor beta chains listed next were all sequenced from one sample in a study of T cell responses to AZD1222 COVID-19 vaccine. Using immunoSEQ multiplex PCR, the repertoire was profiled, and TCRdb retains in-frame clones only, with some absent. The repertoire includes around 160,000 clones, just over 90% of them detected once, and 1.5% to 2% sits in the top ten. This sample comprised peripheral blood, obtained on day 0 of AZD1222 vaccination. These receptors originate from an adult in good health.

The CDR3 DNA follows: TGTGCCAGCAGGGAGACAGGGGTGAGCAATCAGCCCCAGCATTTT. Translating gives CASRETGVSNQPQHF. J is TRBJ1-5 and V is TRBV6-6, with TRBD1 matching over 8 bases. The trim removed 6 bases at V and 1 base at J, leaving 5 bases unmatched. Germline-derived CDR1 and CDR2 are MNHNY and SVGAGI (reference sequence). This CDR3 spans 15 amino acids.

This clone has only one observation. V usage is TRBV4-2 and J usage is TRBJ2-7; 14 positions agree with TRBD2. CDR3 length: 16 amino acids. V shed 3 bases and J 2 bases; nucleotides not matched to a gene: 3. The germline CDR1 and CDR2 sequences are LGHNA and YNFKEQ. The CDR3 DNA sequence: TGTGCCAGCAGCCACAAGACTAGCGGGAGGGCCTACGAGCAGTACTTC. It translates to CASSHKTSGRAYEQYF.

The chain recombines TRBV7-6 with TRBJ2-7, with a weak D call TRBD2 (5 bases). The germline V gene has CDR1 SGHVS and CDR2 FNYEAQ. The CDR3 sequence is 16 residues long. V dropped 4 bases and J dropped 2 bases, with 18 bases sitting between them. This CDR3 is CASSSEPGNSPYEQYF. The DNA for the CDR3 is TGTGCCAGCAGCTCTGAACCCGGGAACAGTCCCTACGAGCAGTACTTC.

V and J are TRBV6-5 and TRBJ1-2; TRBD1 aligns across 9 bases. The CDR3 is 13 amino acids. CDR1 and CDR2 (germline): MNHEY, SVGAGI. V lost 6 bases, J lost 5 bases, and 4 bases stayed unmatched. The CDR3 here is CASRDRGGYGYTF. The CDR3 DNA follows: TGTGCCAGCAGGGACAGGGGAGGGTATGGCTACACCTTC.

This chain uses TRBV18 with TRBJ1-4, with TRBD1 identical over 9 bases. V gave up 5 bases and J gave up 5 bases; unmatched junction bases: 6. The CDR3 length is 15 residues. The V gene's germline CDR1 is KGHSH and CDR2 LQKENI. CDR3 DNA: TGTGCCAGCTCAACAAACAGGGGGCGCAATGAAAAACTGTTTTTT. Its translation is CASSTNRGRNEKLFF.

V usage is TRBV1 and J usage is TRBJ1-5. TRBV1 is a recognized pseudogene. This CDR3 contains 16 residues. The CDR3 region is CTSSQEGEYSNQPQHF. In DNA, the CDR3 is TGCACCAGCAGCCAAGAAGGGGAGTATAGCAATCAGCCCCAGCATTTT.

The V call is TRBV6-2 or TRBV6-3, the J call TRBJ1-5; unclear D gene. The CDR3 runs to 15 residues. V lost 6 bases and J 0 bases, leaving 12 bases between the germline ends. CDR1 and CDR2 from the germline V gene are MNHEY and SVGEGT. CDR3 loop: CASSPSGHSNQPQHF. In nucleotides, the CDR3 is TGTGCCAGCAGCCCCTCTGGCCATAGCAATCAGCCCCAGCATTTT.

The chain is built from TRBV6-5 and TRBJ2-7; 8 positions agree with TRBD1. CDR1 MNHEY and CDR2 SVGAGI come from the germline V gene. V lost 8 bases, J lost 0 bases, and 3 bases stayed unmatched. This CDR3 comprises 13 residues. The CDR3 here is CASGDRNSYEQYF. The CDR3 nucleotides read TGTGCCAGCGGGGACAGGAACTCCTACGAGCAGTACTTC.

This chain connects TRBV7-8 to TRBJ2-3; 9 bases align to TRBD2. V shed 5 bases and J 4 bases; nucleotides not matched to a gene: 4. CDR3 length equals 14 residues. The germline CDR1 and CDR2 sequences are SGHVS and FQNEAQ. CDR3 residues: CASSQGTSPDTQYF. Here the CDR3 DNA reads TGTGCCAGCAGCCAGGGGACTAGCCCAGATACGCAGTATTTT.

The chain links TRBV5-6 to TRBJ2-7; a possible D gene is TRBD2 (6 bases). The V end was cut by 3 bases, the J end by 2 bases, with 18 bases between. Germline CDR1 SGHDT, CDR2 YYEEEE. There are 16 residues in the CDR3. DNA of the CDR3: TGTGCCAGCAGCTGGACGCCGCTCGGGGGTACCTACGAGCAGTACTTC. Translating it yields CASSWTPLGGTYEQYF.

V gene TRBV5-1 combines with J gene TRBJ1-5; unclear D gene. The V end was cut by 0 bases, the J end by 3 bases, with 4 bases between. The CDR3 consists of 13 residues. CDR1 is SGHRS, CDR2 YFSETQ, per germline. The CDR3 coding sequence is TGCGCCAGCAGCTTGGGTTTCAATCAGCCCCAGCATTTT. It specifies CASSLGFNQPQHF.

This chain joins TRBV6-5 and TRBJ2-7; TRBD2 is a possible D gene (6 bases). V dropped 2 bases and J dropped 7 bases, with 18 bases sitting between them. The CDR3 is 15 residues long. Germline V CDR1 and CDR2: MNHEY, SVGAGI. CDR3 protein: CASSYEAGTSGEQYF. The CDR3 coding sequence is TGTGCCAGCAGTTACGAGGCGGGAACCTCGGGGGAGCAGTACTTC.

The J gene is TRBJ1-1, the V gene TRBV6-5; D call uncertain. The CDR3 runs 13 residues. Germline V gene sequence: CDR1 MNHEY, CDR2 SVGAGI. The V end lost 2 bases, the J end lost 1 base, and 5 bases lay between the germline ends. CDR3 protein: CASSYRANTEAFF. CDR3 nucleotide sequence: TGTGCCAGCAGTTACAGGGCGAACACTGAAGCTTTCTTT.

V and J are TRBV27 and TRBJ1-2, with 10 nucleotides matching TRBD1. The junction had 7 bases not matched to a gene; V was cut back by 3 bases and J by 0 bases. Germline lookup yields CDR1 MNHEY and CDR2 SMNVEV (reference sequence). This CDR3 region has 17 residues. The CDR3 DNA is TGTGCCAGCAGTTTTCGGGGGGGACAGGGGACTAACTATGGCTACACCTTC. This gives the protein CASSFRGGQGTNYGYTF.

The chain is built from TRBV12-1 and TRBJ1-3; the D segment call TRBD1 is taken from the table without a DNA check. TRBV12-1 constitutes a pseudogene. CDR3 length equals 16 residues. The CDR3 DNA follows: TGTGCCAGCAGCGCGGTCAACAGGGAACCTGGAAACACCATATATTTT. As protein: CASSAVNREPGNTIYF.